The 2 T cell receptor beta chains reported below all come from one sample, sequenced in a study of early stage breast cancer tumors (dated by TCRdb to the late 2010s). Receptor libraries were prepared by the immunoSEQ multiplex PCR assay. In TCRdb, the immuneACCESS table is reduced to in-frame sequences with V and J assigned. These tables do not hold every clone; where another copy was compared, an unresolved V gene accounts for under half, and the others remain unexplained. The sample has more than 15,000 clones on record, over 70% of them singletons. More than 1.5% of the sample belongs to the ten largest clones. Material: blood. Receptor source: a person between 70 and 80 years old with breast cancer.

The V gene is TRBV28, the J gene TRBJ2-5, with 14 bases lining up with TRBD2. CDR1 is MDHEN, CDR2 SYDVKM, per germline. Unmatched junction bases numbered 5, after V lost 4 bases and J lost 4 bases. The CDR3 sequence is 16 residues long. CDR3 loop: CASSSYGLAGGETQYF. CDR3 DNA sequence: TGTGCCAGCAGTTCTTACGGACTAGCGGGGGGAGAGACCCAGTACTTC.

This clone was seen once. V usage is TRBV2 and J usage is TRBJ1-1, with D possibly matching TRBD1 (6 bases). V lost 6 bases and J lost 1, with 15 bases in between. This CDR3 is 15 amino acids long. The germline gives CDR1 SNHLY, CDR2 FYNNEI. Here the CDR3 DNA reads TGTGCCAGCAGAGTCACAGGGTCCGGGAACACTGAAGCTTTCTTT. Protein product: CASRVTGSGNTEAFF.